The clone carrying this T cell receptor beta chain has only a few counts. Its target is unknown. This entry belongs to a study of blood T cells in healthy people across ages. Overall study results and limits: Unsorted PBMCs prevented conclusive naive versus antigen-experienced comparison. Whereas aged donors had fewer naive CD4+ cells, long-lived donors had more of them and higher diversity.

Germline-derived CDR1 and CDR2 are MDHEN and SYDVKM. V was cut by 8 bases and J by 4 bases, with 16 bases left in between. The CDR3 has 14 residues. Together with a sample-barcoded 5' primer, a J-beta primer mix was included in a second PCR lasting roughly 6 to 12 cycles. TCRdb analysed the 5' RACE reads with MiXCR anew, one entry per CDR3 protein. The sample shows about 1.8 million distinct CDR3 sequences, around 48% of them seen only once. The J gene is TRBJ2-3, the V gene TRBV28; D unresolved. The source of this sequence is a woman in her thirties or forties in good health. Sequenced input: blood. As DNA, the CDR3 is TGTGCCAGCGGGCTGGCCCTAGGAGCAGATACGCAGTATTTT. It codes for CASGLALGADTQYF.